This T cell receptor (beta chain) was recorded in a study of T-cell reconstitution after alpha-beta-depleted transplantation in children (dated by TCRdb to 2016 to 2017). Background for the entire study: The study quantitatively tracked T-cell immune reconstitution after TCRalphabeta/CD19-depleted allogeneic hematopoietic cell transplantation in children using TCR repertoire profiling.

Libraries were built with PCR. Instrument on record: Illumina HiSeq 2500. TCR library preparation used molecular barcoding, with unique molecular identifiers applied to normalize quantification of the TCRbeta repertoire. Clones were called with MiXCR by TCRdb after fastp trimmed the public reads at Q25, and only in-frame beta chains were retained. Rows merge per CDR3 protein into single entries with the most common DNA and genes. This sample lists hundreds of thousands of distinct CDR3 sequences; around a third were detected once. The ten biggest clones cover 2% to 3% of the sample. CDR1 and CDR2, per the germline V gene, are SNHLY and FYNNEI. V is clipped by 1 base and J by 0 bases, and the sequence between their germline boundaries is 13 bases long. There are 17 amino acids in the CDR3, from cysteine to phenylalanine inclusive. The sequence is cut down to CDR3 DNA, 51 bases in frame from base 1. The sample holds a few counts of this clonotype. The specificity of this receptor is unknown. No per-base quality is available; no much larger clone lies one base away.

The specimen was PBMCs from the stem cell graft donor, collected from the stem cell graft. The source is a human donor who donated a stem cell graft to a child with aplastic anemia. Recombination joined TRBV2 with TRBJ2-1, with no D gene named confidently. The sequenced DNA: TGTGCCAGCAGTGAAGTAGGGTTCGGTAGCTCCTACAATGAGCAGTTCTTC. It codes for CASSEVGFGSSYNEQFF.